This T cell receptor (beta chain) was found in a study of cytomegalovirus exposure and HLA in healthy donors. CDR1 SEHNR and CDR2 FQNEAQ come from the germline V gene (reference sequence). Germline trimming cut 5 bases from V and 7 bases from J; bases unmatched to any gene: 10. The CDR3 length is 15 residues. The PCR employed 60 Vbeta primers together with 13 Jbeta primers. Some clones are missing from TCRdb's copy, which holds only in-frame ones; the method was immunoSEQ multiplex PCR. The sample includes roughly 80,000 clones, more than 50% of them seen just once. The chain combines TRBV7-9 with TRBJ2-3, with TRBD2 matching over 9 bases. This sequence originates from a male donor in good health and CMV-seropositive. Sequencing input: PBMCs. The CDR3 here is CASSKPGLASYTQYF. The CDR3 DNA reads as TGTGCCAGCAGCAAGCCGGGACTAGCATCATATACGCAGTATTTT.